This TCR beta chain was profiled in a study of blood T cells in healthy people across ages. General study findings and limits: The study found more naive CD4+ cells and higher diversity in long-lived than aged donors. Getting older went along with TCR beta diversity per million T cells dropping roughly linearly.

Trimming took off 0 bases at V and 3 bases at J, with 12 bases between the two ends. The CDR3 is 15 residues long. The germline CDR1 and CDR2 sequences are SGHTA and FQGNSA. This clonotype was counted only a few times. The target antigen is unknown. Donors ranged from roughly 6 to 100 years old and were healthy Caucasians in Russia. Each donor had approximately 10 milliliters of peripheral blood drawn. A sample-barcoded 5' primer and a J-beta primer mix were used in a second PCR of roughly 6 to 11 cycles. MiXCR, run by TCRdb on the 5' RACE reads, gives a single entry per CDR3 protein. The sample shows approximately 670,000 distinct CDR3 sequences, around 43% of them seen only once.

V and J are TRBV7-2 and TRBJ2-7; D gene ambiguous. The material sequenced was blood. The TCR was taken from a man older than 75 in good health. The CDR3 region is CASSLAGRPRYEQYF. In nucleotides, the CDR3 is TGTGCCAGCAGCTTAGCGGGTAGACCTCGCTACGAGCAGTACTTC.